The 8 T cell receptor beta chains listed next were all sequenced from one sample in a study of CD8+CD57+ T cells in acquired aplastic anemia. Template material for TCR beta VDJ and CDR3 profiling consisted of genomic DNA. MiXCR, applied by TCRdb to the reads, yields one record per CDR3 protein. The sample carries just over 400,000 distinct CDR3 sequences, around 68% recorded once. Material: sorted CD4+, CD8+, or CD8+CD57+ T cells (not recorded which) from PBMCs. These receptors were taken from a human donor in good health, serving as a control.

This clonotype is a singleton in its sample. At one end the junction does not follow the germline gene, possibly because of a read error. V gene TRBV2 combines with J gene TRBJ1-6; tentatively, D is TRBD1 (6 bases). This CDR3 has 15 residues. The germline gives CDR1 SNHLY, CDR2 FYNNEI. CDR3 amino acids: CASSVNEGENSPLHF. In nucleotides, the CDR3 is TGTGCCAGCAGCGTGAATGAGGGGGAAAATTCCCCCCTCCACTTT.

The rearrangement joins TRBV19 to TRBJ1-2; TRBD1 aligns across 7 bases. CDR1 LNHDA and CDR2 SQIVND come from the germline V gene (reference sequence). The CDR3 spans 13 residues. V gave up 4 bases and J gave up 4 bases; unmatched junction bases: 3. The CDR3 nucleotides are TGTGCCAGTAGTAAGACAGGGAGCTATGGCTACACCTTC. Amino acid sequence: CASSKTGSYGYTF.

As regards this clonotype: An end of the junction differs from the germline gene, which may be a read error. The chain employs TRBV19 and TRBJ2-1, with D possibly being TRBD2 (6 bases). Germline loops: CDR1 LNHDA, CDR2 SQIVND (reference sequence). This CDR3 spans 17 amino acids. This chain's CDR3 is CASSSGGRGNNQPQQFF. The CDR3 coding sequence is TGTGCCAGCAGTAGCGGAGGACGGGGCAATAATCAGCCCCAGCAGTTCTTC.

This clonotype was seen repeatedly, ten times or more. The chain joins TRBV20-1 to TRBJ1-5; 10 nucleotides agree with TRBD1. The CDR3 contains 16 residues. Germline assignment: CDR1 DFQATT and CDR2 SNEGSKA (reference sequence). V was clipped by 3 bases and J by 4 bases; unmatched bases: 9. The CDR3 coding sequence is TGCAGTGCTAGCCCCCAGACAGGGGGCGTGAATCAGCCCCAGCATTTT. Residues: CSASPQTGGVNQPQHF.

With respect to this clonotype: The germline gene is not matched at one end of the junction; a read error may be the cause. J is TRBJ2-6 and V is TRBV7-2; the D gene is possibly TRBD1 (6 bases). Looked up from germline, CDR1 is SGHTA and CDR2 is FQGNSA. There are 14 residues in the CDR3. This chain's CDR3 is CASSLTQGKQLAPF. Here the CDR3 DNA reads TGTGCCAGCAGCTTAACCCAGGGGAAGCAATTAGCCCCATTC.

This clonotype was detected ten times or more. The J gene is TRBJ1-1, the V gene TRBV6-1, with D maybe TRBD1 (6 bases). The CDR3 runs to 15 residues. Germline V gene data show CDR1 as MNHNS and CDR2 as SASEGT. V was pared by 5 bases and J by 4 bases, with 17 bases between. CDR3 amino acids: CASSTGDTWGTEAFF. In nucleotides, the CDR3 is TGTGCCAGCAGTACCGGGGACACCTGGGGCACTGAAGCTTTCTTT.

This chain connects TRBV4-2 to TRBJ2-5; 10 nucleotides match TRBD1. CDR3 length: 14 amino acids. The V segment lost 9 bases and the J segment 5 bases; nucleotides outside the gene matches: 9. CDR1 and CDR2 (germline): LGHNA, YNFKEQ. The CDR3 loop reads CARSGDRGRETQYF. The DNA for the CDR3 is TGTGCCAGGAGTGGAGACAGGGGGCGGGAGACCCAGTACTTC.

Points on this clonotype: It is unclear where the CDR3 begins or ends on the DNA, so no DNA is shown, and the CDR3 is as TCRdb lists it. V usage is TRBV13 and J usage is TRBJ2-3; the D segment call TRBD2 is taken from the table without a DNA check. Germline-derived CDR1 and CDR2 are PRHDT and FYEKMQ (reference sequence). The CDR3 extends over 22 residues, inclusive of both ends. The CDR3 reads CASSFYICSARDLLAGTDTQYF.